This TCR beta chain was recovered during a study of beta chain features in type 1 diabetes (dated by TCRdb to 2016 to 2018). About the full investigation: Mean age, gender distribution, total cell number and subset yield did not differ between patients and healthy donors. Across all samples, some 110,000,000 sorted cells were examined, and cell number per subset correlated strongly with RNA yield. Naive and central memory subsets were obtained from all 30 or so donors, but regulatory and stem cell-like memory subsets were isolated from only 8 patients and 8 healthy donors. In the study, recently diagnosed type 1 diabetes patients and matched healthy donors were compared on the TCRB repertoires of their sorted circulating CD4+ T cell subsets. The research as a whole found: Sequencing cDNA rather than genomic DNA could over-represent highly expressing activated cells, although activation and CD3 levels did not differ between groups. Because small numbers of individuals were included in the HLA sub-analyses, any influence of HLA type on TCRB rearrangement was left unresolved. Naive, central memory and regulatory TCRB repertoires appeared to be more similar among patients than among healthy donors. Shorter templates might be favored by PCR, yet because patient and control samples were amplified and corrected together, any such skew would affect both groups equally. A moderate but significant shortening of TCRB CDR3 length was observed in type 1 diabetes patients in all four CD4+ subsets. Fewer insertions and more nucleotide deletions at VDJ recombination sites were observed in patients with type 1 diabetes, implying thymic rearrangement abnormalities.

Its CDR3 holds 13 amino acids, cysteine through phenylalanine. Only the CDR3 DNA is retained, 39 bases long and in frame from the first base. The junction shows trimming of 5 bases on V and 2 bases on J, plus 4 bases between the germline ends. CDR1 and CDR2, per the germline V gene, are MGHDK and SYGVNS. Each donor gave one peripheral blood draw, roughly 120 mL on average, collected into heparinised tubes. Using a panel that included CD45RO, CCR7, CD25, CD127, CD95 and CD27, naive, central memory, regulatory and stem cell-like memory CD4+ T cells were sorted on a BD FACSAria II. Every sorted population had a purity above 95%. PBMCs were separated immediately by Lymphoprep density gradient centrifugation and were stained directly, without being cultured. So that batch effects would be minimized, each experiment stained and sorted samples in pairs, pairing one healthy donor with one patient. This clone was detected a few times. No cognate antigen has been identified for it. No quality values exist for individual bases; no much larger clone is one base distant.

The High Capacity cDNA Reverse Transcription Kit was used to reverse transcribe all of the isolated RNA, meaning that expressed TCRB transcripts were what got sequenced. Deep immunoSEQ sequencing was performed on naive, central memory and regulatory T cell samples, with an average of around 3.4 million total reads per sample. Sorted cells were lysed in RLT buffer and RNA was extracted with DNase-treated RNeasy Micro or Mini kits, depending on cell number. Each cell subset was processed on its own to prevent cross-contamination, while patient and healthy donor samples were processed together. TCRB sequences were amplified from cDNA with the immunoSEQ multiplex PCR, producing 87-bp fragments spanning the CDR3 region. Amplicons were sequenced on the Illumina HiSeq platform. The published analysis was carried out like this. Synthetic template baselines were used to correct PCR bias computationally, reads within Hamming distance 2 were collapsed together, and singletons that could not be merged were discarded. Reads were aligned to IMGT to assign V, D and J genes, CDR3 length, and insertions or deletions at six rearrangement sites. Clonotype counts were normalized to sorted cell number within each subset before computing true diversity and Gini coefficients with the tcR R package. Repertoire sharing was quantified using the overlap coefficient calculated on TCRB nucleotide sequences. As a proxy for the pre-selection repertoire, out-of-frame TCRB sequences from naive cells were analyzed. TCRdb holds this immuneACCESS table with in-frame rearrangements only. Some clones are missing; in checked studies, unresolved V genes explain under half, and the rest has no known cause. V, J and clone size were drawn from that table, and D and trimming were deduced from the DNA. For this sample the table gives roughly 400,000 clones, of which roughly 16% were detected only once. The ten largest clones capture approximately 0.019% of the sample.

This clonotype was obtained from a woman aged 18-29 years in good health. Source material: naive CD4+ T cells from blood. The cell subset or site label for this specimen denotes: true naive CD4+ T cells. This chain joins TRBV25-1 to TRBJ2-6; the D gene remains uncertain. Read as DNA, the sequence is TGTGCCAGCAGTCCAGCTGGGGCCAACGTCCTGACTTTC. Its protein product is CASSPAGANVLTF.